This TCR beta chain was retrieved from a study of blood T cells in healthy people across ages. On this clonotype itself: Antigen specificity is unknown.

With a J-beta primer mix and a sample-barcoded 5' primer, a second PCR ran roughly 6 to 11 cycles. TCRdb fed the 5' RACE reads into MiXCR, producing one record per CDR3 protein. The sample yields roughly 800,000 distinct CDR3 sequences, 58% seen once. Findings of the study overall: Unknown donor CMV status possibly confounded expanded clonotype changes.

The clonotype originates from a man aged 25 to 40 in good health. The source material was blood.

DNA of the CDR3: TGTGCCAGCAGCCGGACCGGGACAGGGAGTTTCGAGACCCAGTACTTC. Its translation is CASSRTGTGSFETQYF. The genes are TRBV12-3 or TRBV12-4 and TRBJ2-4; TRBD1 aligns across 9 bases. The end of the DNA is better explained by TRBJ2-5, so the J call may be wrong. The CDR3 spans 16 residues.